Listed here are 21 T cell receptor beta chains from one sample, sequenced in a study of T cell responses to AZD1222 COVID-19 vaccine. Here immunoSEQ multiplex PCR was the method, and the copy in TCRdb shows in-frame clones only, minus some. The data contain tens of thousands of clones, roughly 89% of them seen just once; the ten biggest clones take up approximately 8.7%. The sample consisted of peripheral blood, taken on day 0 of AZD1222 vaccination. The receptors were gathered from an adult in good health.

The rearrangement joins TRBV19 to TRBJ1-6; 7 positions match TRBD1. CDR3 length equals 17 residues. After removal of 1 base from V and 7 bases from J, the junction contained 10 bases not matched to a gene. CDR1 and CDR2 (germline): LNHDA, SQIVND (reference sequence). Here the CDR3 DNA reads TGTGCCAGTAGTATAGTATACGGGGGACAGATGAATTCACCCCTCCACTTT. The encoded protein is CASSIVYGGQMNSPLHF.

The gene calls are TRBV9 and TRBJ1-3; the D gene is possibly TRBD1 (6 bases). From germline, CDR1 is SGDLS and CDR2 YYNGEE. Trimming pared 3 bases from V and 2 bases from J, leaving 12 bases between. The CDR3 has 15 amino acids. The CDR3 region is CASSGNRVAGNTIYF. The DNA for the CDR3 is TGTGCCAGCAGCGGAAACAGGGTAGCTGGAAACACCATATATTTT.

This clone was recorded only once. J is TRBJ1-2 and V is TRBV14; D perhaps matches TRBD1 (6 bases). V lost 5 bases and J 3 bases, leaving 13 bases between the germline ends. CDR1 and CDR2 from the germline V gene are SGHDN and FVKESK. The CDR3 contains 14 residues. The CDR3 sequence is CASSGGQTHYGYTF. CDR3 DNA sequence: TGTGCCAGCAGCGGAGGACAGACACACTATGGCTACACCTTC.

This clone showed up just once. CDR3 region: CASRRTGTPNYGYTF. The CDR3 nucleotides are TGTGCCAGCCGCCGGACAGGCACCCCTAACTATGGCTACACCTTC. V and J are TRBV27 and TRBJ1-2, with TRBD1 identical over 7 bases. V shed 8 bases and J 0 bases; nucleotides not matched to a gene: 9. Germline assignment: CDR1 MNHEY and CDR2 SMNVEV (reference sequence). This CDR3 is 15 amino acids long.

The V gene is TRBV7-9, the J gene TRBJ2-7; weak D call: TRBD2 (6 bases). Trimming shortened V by 7 bases and J by 7 bases, and 17 bases separated the two germline ends. This CDR3 spans 13 amino acids. Per the germline V gene, CDR1 is SEHNR and CDR2 is FQNEAQ (reference sequence). The CDR3 region has the DNA TGTGCCAGCACCCAGGTCATGGGGGGAGAGCAGTACTTC. Amino acids: CASTQVMGGEQYF.

This chain links TRBV28 with TRBJ1-5; TRBD1 matches 7 bases. This CDR3 has 15 amino acids. From germline, CDR1 is MDHEN and CDR2 SYDVKM. Trimming took 1 base from V and 5 from J; bases not matched to a gene: 5. DNA for the CDR3: TGTGCCAGCAGTTTATTGACAGGGAAAGATCAGCCCCAGCATTTT. As protein: CASSLLTGKDQPQHF.

This sequence joins TRBV4-3 and TRBJ1-2, with D possibly matching TRBD1 (5 bases). The CDR3 extends over 15 amino acids. CDR1 and CDR2 (germline): LGHNA, YSLEER. V lost 1 base and J lost 6, with 15 bases in between. The CDR3 bases are TGCGCCAGCAGCCAAGCTGCGGGGCCCGGCCATGGCTACACCTTC. Its translation is CASSQAAGPGHGYTF.

The chain couples TRBV7-3 to TRBJ1-6; 7 bases are shared with TRBD1. V shed 5 bases and J 10 bases; nucleotides not matched to a gene: 8. The CDR3 spans 14 residues. Germline CDR1 reads SGHTA; CDR2 reads FQGTGA. The DNA of the CDR3 is TGTGCCAGCAGCAGGACAGGCGGACGGTCACCCCTCCACTTT. Amino acid sequence: CASSRTGGRSPLHF. The variable domain in full, completed from reference TRBV7-3 and TRBJ1-6, reads GAGVSQTPSNKVTEKGKYVELRCDPISGHTALYWYRQSLGQGPEFLIYFQGTGAADDSGLPNDRFFAVRPEGSVSTLKIQRTERGDSAVYLCASSRTGGRSPLHFGNGTRLTVT.

The V and J genes are TRBV10-3 and TRBJ1-2; 7 bases are a match to TRBD1. Germline V gives CDR1 ENHRY, CDR2 SYGVKD. The CDR3 is 14 amino acids. V lost 6 bases and J lost 4; bases outside the gene matches: 8. The CDR3 reads CAIRGMTGTYGYTF. Here the CDR3 DNA reads TGTGCCATCAGGGGAATGACAGGGACCTATGGCTACACCTTC.

The chain links TRBV2 to TRBJ1-5; possibly TRBD1 for D (6 bases). With 5 bases removed from V and 6 bases from J, the gap between germline ends came to 17 bases. The CDR3 totals 15 residues. CDR1 and CDR2 (germline): SNHLY, FYNNEI. The CDR3 DNA reads as TGTGCCAGCAGTAGCAGGGGTCCACGGGTTCAGCCCCAGCATTTT. Translated, it gives CASSSRGPRVQPQHF.

The V call is TRBV21-1, the J call TRBJ1-3; TRBD1, the table's D call, lacks a check against the DNA. TRBV21-1 constitutes a pseudogene. The CDR3 runs 19 residues. CDR3 protein: CASSKPGQGAISGVDTIYF. In DNA, the CDR3 is TGTGCCAGCAGCAAACCCGGACAGGGAGCGATCTCTGGAGTTGACACCATATATTTT.

The rearrangement joins TRBV5-4 to TRBJ1-2; a weak D match, TRBD1 (5 bases). V lost 0 bases and J lost 5, with 14 bases in between. This CDR3 is 15 amino acids long. CDR1 SGHNT and CDR2 YYREEE come from the germline V gene (reference sequence). As DNA, the CDR3 is TGTGCCAGCAGCTTGGTCCAGGGAGTAAGTTATGGCTACACCTTC. Its translation is CASSLVQGVSYGYTF.

The chain employs TRBV11-2 and TRBJ2-7; D remains ambiguous. Trimming took off 5 bases at V and 0 bases at J, with 2 bases between the two ends. The CDR3 is made up of 11 amino acids. CDR1 is SGHAT, CDR2 FQNNGV, per germline. The DNA for the CDR3 is TGTGCCAGCAGCCCCTCCTACGAGCAGTACTTC. This sequence encodes CASSPSYEQYF.

This clone is a singleton in its sample. The J gene is TRBJ2-1, the V gene TRBV4-2; 8 bases match TRBD2. Looked up from germline, CDR1 is LGHNA and CDR2 is YNFKEQ. The J segment lost 6 bases and the V segment lost 1 base, leaving 5 bases of the junction unmatched. This CDR3 has 15 amino acids. As DNA, the CDR3 is TGTGCCAGCAGCCAAGGGCGGGGGGCCCGCAATGAGCAGTTCTTC. Translated, it gives CASSQGRGARNEQFF.

This sequence joins TRBV6-5 and TRBJ1-1, with 12 bases matching TRBD1. Per the germline V gene, CDR1 is MNHEY and CDR2 is SVGAGI. The CDR3 consists of 12 residues. After removal of 6 bases from V and 8 bases from J, the junction contained 1 base not matched to a gene. This chain's CDR3 is CASRGTGGEAFF. The CDR3 DNA follows: TGTGCCAGCAGGGGGACAGGGGGCGAAGCTTTCTTT.

The chain carries TRBV29-1 and TRBJ2-2; the D call may be TRBD1 or TRBD2 (6 bases each). This CDR3 has 13 residues. The germline V gene has CDR1 SQVTM and CDR2 ANQGSEA. V was clipped by 6 bases and J by 1 base, with 9 bases between them. For the CDR3, the DNA is TGCAGCGTCGGGGGCGGGAACACCGGGGAGCTGTTTTTT. Its protein is CSVGGGNTGELFF.

This sequence joins TRBV27 and TRBJ1-5; TRBD1 agrees at 9 bases. CDR3 length: 16 amino acids. CDR1 and CDR2 from the germline V gene are MNHEY and SMNVEV (reference sequence). V lost 7 bases and J lost 2; bases outside the gene matches: 9. CDR3 protein: CASKGTGQSRNQPQHF. DNA for the CDR3: TGTGCCAGCAAAGGGACAGGGCAATCGCGCAATCAGCCCCAGCATTTT.

V is TRBV27 and J is TRBJ2-3; D possibly matches TRBD1 or TRBD2 (6 bases each). Germline V lookup: CDR1 MNHEY, CDR2 SMNVEV (reference sequence). Deletions cut 0 bases from V and 2 bases from J, with 12 bases between. This CDR3 has 16 residues. CDR3 sequence (DNA): TGTGCCAGCAGTTTATCCCACAGGGAGGTCACAGATACGCAGTATTTT. This sequence encodes CASSLSHREVTDTQYF.

The J gene is TRBJ2-7, the V gene TRBV5-1; TRBD2 aligns across 11 bases. The germline V gene encodes CDR1 SGHRS and CDR2 YFSETQ. Unmatched junction bases numbered 8, after V lost 7 bases and J lost 2 bases. The CDR3 sequence is 15 residues long. The CDR3 region has the DNA TGCGCCAGCCGCTCGACTAGCGGGGCAACCTACGAGCAGTACTTC. Residues: CASRSTSGATYEQYF.

The genes are TRBV5-1 and TRBJ1-2, with TRBD1 identical over 10 bases. Germline V CDR1 and CDR2: SGHRS, YFSETQ. V was pared by 4 bases and J by 4 bases, with 7 bases of the junction left unmatched. This CDR3 is built from 15 residues. This chain's CDR3 is CASSPGDRGGYGYTF. DNA of the CDR3: TGCGCCAGCAGCCCAGGGGACAGGGGAGGCTATGGCTACACCTTC.

This clone occurred once. The rearrangement uses TRBV6-1 and TRBJ1-2, with 10 bases matching TRBD1. The CDR3 spans 16 residues. Losses at the gene ends were 0 bases for V and 1 base for J; bases not matched to a gene: 2. Germline values: CDR1 MNHNS, CDR2 SASEGT. CDR3 coding DNA: TGTGCCAGCAGTGAAGCAGGGACAGGGGTTAACTATGGCTACACCTTC. This codes for CASSEAGTGVNYGYTF.